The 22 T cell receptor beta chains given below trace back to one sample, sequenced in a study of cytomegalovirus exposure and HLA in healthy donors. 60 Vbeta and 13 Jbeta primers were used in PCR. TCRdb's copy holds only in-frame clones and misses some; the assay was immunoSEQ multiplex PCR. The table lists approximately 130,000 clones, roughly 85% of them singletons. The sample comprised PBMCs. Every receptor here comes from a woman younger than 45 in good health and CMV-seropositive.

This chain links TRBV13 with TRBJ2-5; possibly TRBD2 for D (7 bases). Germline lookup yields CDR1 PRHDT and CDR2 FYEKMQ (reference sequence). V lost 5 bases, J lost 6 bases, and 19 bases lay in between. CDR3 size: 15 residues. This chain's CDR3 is CASSKSLQGGQTQYF. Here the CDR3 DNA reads TGTGCCAGCAGCAAGTCCTTACAGGGAGGGCAGACCCAGTACTTC.

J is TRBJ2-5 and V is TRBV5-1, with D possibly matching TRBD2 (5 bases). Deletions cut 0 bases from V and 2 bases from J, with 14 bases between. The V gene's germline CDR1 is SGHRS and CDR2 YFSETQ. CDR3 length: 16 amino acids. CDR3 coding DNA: TGCGCCAGCAGCTTGGGGGGTGGGAGACTTCAAGAGACCCAGTACTTC. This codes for CASSLGGGRLQETQYF. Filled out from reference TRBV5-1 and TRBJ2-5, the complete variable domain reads KAGVTQTPRYLIKTRGQQVTLSCSPISGHRSVSWYQQTPGQGLQFLFEYFSETQRNKGNFPGRFSGRQFSNSRSEMNVSTLELGDSALYLCASSLGGGRLQETQYFGPGTRLLVL.

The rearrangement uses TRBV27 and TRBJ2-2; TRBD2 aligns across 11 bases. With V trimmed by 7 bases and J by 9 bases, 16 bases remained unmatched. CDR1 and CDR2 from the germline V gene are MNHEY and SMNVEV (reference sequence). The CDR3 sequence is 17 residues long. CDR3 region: CASTPKSGTSGSWELFF. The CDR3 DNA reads TGTGCCAGCACCCCGAAATCCGGGACTAGCGGTTCCTGGGAGCTGTTTTTT.

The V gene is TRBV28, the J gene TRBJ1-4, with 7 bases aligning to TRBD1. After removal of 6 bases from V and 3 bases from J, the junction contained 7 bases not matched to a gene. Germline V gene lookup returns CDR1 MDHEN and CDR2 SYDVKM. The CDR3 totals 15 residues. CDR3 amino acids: CASRPTGVPNEKLFF. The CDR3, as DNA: TGTGCCAGCAGACCTACAGGGGTCCCTAATGAAAAACTGTTTTTT. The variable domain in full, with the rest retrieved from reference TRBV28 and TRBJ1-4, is DVKVTQSSRYLVKRTGEKVFLECVQDMDHENMFWYRQDPGLGLRLIYFSYDVKMKEKGDIPEGYSVSREKKERFSLILESASTNQTSMYLCASRPTGVPNEKLFFGSGTQLSVL.

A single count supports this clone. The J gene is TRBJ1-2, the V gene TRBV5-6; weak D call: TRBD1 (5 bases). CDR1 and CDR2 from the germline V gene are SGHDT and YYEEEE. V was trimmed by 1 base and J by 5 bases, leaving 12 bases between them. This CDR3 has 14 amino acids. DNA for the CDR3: TGTGCCAGCAGCTTGCTCGACAGCCCTTATGGCTACACCTTC. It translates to CASSLLDSPYGYTF.

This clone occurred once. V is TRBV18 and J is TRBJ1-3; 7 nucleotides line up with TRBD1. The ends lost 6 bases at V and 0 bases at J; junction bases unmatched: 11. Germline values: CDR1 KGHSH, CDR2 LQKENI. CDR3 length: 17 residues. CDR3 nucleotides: TGTGCCAGCTCCCAATCCGGGACAGCGAGCTCTGGAAACACCATATATTTT. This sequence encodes CASSQSGTASSGNTIYF.

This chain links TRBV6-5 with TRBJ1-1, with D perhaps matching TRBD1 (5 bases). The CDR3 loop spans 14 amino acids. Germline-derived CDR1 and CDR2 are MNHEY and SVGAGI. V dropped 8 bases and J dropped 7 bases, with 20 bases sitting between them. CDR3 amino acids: CASRQLQGRVEAFF. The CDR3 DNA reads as TGTGCCAGCCGTCAGCTTCAGGGAAGGGTTGAAGCTTTCTTT.

The CDR3 DNA follows: TGTGCCAGCAGTTTACTAGGCAGGGTAAATTACGAGCAGTACTTC. This encodes CASSLLGRVNYEQYF. The chain employs TRBV27 and TRBJ2-7, with D possibly matching TRBD1 (5 bases). The V end was cut by 2 bases, the J end by 4 bases, with 15 bases between. Germline V gives CDR1 MNHEY, CDR2 SMNVEV (reference sequence). This CDR3 has 15 residues.

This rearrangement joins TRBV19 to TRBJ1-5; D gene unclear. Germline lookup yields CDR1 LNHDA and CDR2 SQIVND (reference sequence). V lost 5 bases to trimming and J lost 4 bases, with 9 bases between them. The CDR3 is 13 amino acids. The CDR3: CASSGRVNQPQHF. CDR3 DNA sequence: TGTGCCAGTAGTGGGAGAGTTAATCAGCCCCAGCATTTT.

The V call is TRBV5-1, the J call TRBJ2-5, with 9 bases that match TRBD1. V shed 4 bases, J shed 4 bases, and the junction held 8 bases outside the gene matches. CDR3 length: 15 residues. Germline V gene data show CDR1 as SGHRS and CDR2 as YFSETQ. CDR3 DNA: TGCGCCAGCAGCAATCACAGGGGGCCGGTAGAGACCCAGTACTTC. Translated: CASSNHRGPVETQYF.

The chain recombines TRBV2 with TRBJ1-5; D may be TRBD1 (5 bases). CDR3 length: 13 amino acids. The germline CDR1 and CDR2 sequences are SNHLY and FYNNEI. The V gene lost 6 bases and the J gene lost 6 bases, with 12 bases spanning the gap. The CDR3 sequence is CASRDSQVQPQHF. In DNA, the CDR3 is TGTGCCAGCAGAGACTCACAGGTTCAGCCCCAGCATTTT.

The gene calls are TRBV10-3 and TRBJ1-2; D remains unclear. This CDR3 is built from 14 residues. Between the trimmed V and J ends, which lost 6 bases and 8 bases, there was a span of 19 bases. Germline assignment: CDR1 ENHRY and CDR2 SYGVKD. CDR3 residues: CAIRAVAEGSGYTF. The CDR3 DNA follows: TGTGCCATCAGGGCGGTAGCAGAAGGTAGCGGCTACACCTTC.

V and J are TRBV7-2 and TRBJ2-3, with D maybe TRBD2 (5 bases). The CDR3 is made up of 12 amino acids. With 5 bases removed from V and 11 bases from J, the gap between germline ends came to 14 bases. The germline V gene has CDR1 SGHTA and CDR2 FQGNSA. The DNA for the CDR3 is TGTGCCAGCAGCATCGACTTGAGCGGGCAGTATTTT. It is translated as CASSIDLSGQYF.

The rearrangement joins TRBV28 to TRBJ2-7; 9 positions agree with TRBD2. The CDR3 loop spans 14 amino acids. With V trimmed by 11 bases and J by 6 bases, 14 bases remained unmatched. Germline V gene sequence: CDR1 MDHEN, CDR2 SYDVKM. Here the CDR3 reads CAALCAGGNCEQYF. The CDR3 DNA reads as TGTGCCGCTCTCTGCGCGGGAGGGAATTGCGAGCAGTACTTC.

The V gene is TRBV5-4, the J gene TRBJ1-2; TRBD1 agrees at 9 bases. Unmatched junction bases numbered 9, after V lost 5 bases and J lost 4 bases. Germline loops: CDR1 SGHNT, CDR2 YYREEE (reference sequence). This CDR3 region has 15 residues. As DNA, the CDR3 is TGTGCCAGCAGTCCCGGGACAGGGCCCGTCTATGGCTACACCTTC. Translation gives CASSPGTGPVYGYTF.

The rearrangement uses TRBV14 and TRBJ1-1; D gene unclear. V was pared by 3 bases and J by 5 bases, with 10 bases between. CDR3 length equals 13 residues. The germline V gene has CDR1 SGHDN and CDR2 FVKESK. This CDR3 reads CASSQKWRTEAFF. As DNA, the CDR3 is TGTGCCAGCAGCCAGAAATGGAGAACTGAAGCTTTCTTT.

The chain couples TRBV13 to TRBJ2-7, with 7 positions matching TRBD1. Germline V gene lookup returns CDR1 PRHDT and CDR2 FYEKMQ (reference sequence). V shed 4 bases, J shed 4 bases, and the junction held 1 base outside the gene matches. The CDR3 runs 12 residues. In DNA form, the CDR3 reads TGTGCCAGCAGCTCGGGACAGTACGAGCAGTACTTC. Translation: CASSSGQYEQYF.

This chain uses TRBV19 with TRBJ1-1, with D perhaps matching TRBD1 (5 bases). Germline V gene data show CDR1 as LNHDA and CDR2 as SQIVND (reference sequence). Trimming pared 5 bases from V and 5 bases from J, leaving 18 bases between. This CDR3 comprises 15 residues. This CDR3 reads CASSPPWGGGTEAFF. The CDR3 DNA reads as TGTGCCAGTAGTCCACCCTGGGGGGGTGGTACTGAAGCTTTCTTT.

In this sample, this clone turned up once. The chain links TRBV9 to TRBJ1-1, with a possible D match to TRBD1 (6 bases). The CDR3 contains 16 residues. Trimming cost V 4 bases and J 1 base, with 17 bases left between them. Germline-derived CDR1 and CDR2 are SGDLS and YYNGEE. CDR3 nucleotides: TGTGCCAGCAGCCCTCTGGCCGGGACACCGAACACTGAAGCTTTCTTT. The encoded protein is CASSPLAGTPNTEAFF. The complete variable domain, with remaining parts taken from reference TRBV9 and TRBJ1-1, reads DSGVTQTPKHLITATGQRVTLRCSPRSGDLSVYWYQQSLDQGLQFLIQYYNGEERAKGNILERFSAQQFPDLHSELNLSSLELGDSALYFCASSPLAGTPNTEAFFGQGTRLTVV.

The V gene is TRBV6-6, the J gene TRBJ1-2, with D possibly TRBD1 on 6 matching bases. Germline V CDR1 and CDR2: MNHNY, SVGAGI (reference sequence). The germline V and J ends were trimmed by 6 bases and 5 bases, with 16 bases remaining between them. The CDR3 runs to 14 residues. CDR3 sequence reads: CASSLQGGGYGYTF. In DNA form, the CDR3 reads TGTGCCAGCAGCCTACAGGGAGGGGGTTATGGCTACACCTTC.

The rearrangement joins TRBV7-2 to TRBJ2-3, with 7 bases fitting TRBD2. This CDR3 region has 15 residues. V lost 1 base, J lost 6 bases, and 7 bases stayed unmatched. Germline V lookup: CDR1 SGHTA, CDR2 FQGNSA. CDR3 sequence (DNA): TGTGCCAGCAGCTTAGGGGGCGGGAGAGGGGATACGCAGTATTTT. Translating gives CASSLGGGRGDTQYF.

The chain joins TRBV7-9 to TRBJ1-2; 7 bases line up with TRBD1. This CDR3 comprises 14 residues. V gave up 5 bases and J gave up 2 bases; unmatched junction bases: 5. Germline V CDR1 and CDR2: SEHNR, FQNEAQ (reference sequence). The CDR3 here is CASSPAGGNYGYTF. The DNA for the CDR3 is TGTGCCAGCAGCCCCGCAGGGGGGAACTATGGCTACACCTTC.